This T cell receptor (beta chain) was obtained from a study of T cells in Graves' hyperthyroidism and ophthalmopathy. The TCR beta CDR3 regions underwent amplification using RNA transcripts as the source. An initial round of RT-PCR targeting the TCR CDR3 relied on the HTBI primer set. Each CDR3 protein gets one entry after TCRdb re-called the multiplex PCR reads with MiXCR. The table records about 600,000 distinct CDR3 sequences, approximately 15% of them present only once. Study outcomes and limitations: Ophthalmopathy was identified by the model a median approximately 6.9 months ahead of onset. In the blood, most expanded thyroid clonotypes above 0.001 appeared as well.

With 5 bases clipped from V and 1 base from J, the junction kept 10 bases outside the gene matches. The CDR3 runs to 17 residues. Germline V gives CDR1 LNHDA, CDR2 SQIVND (reference sequence). This clonotype was counted a few times. Its antigen is unidentified. Exclusion criteria comprised uncontrolled infection, other autoimmune disease, pregnancy or lactation. On the basis of clinical symptoms, serum thyroxine and TRAb, thyroid ultrasound and orbital computed tomography, diagnoses were made. This sequence was found in a woman younger than 30 with Graves' ophthalmopathy. V is TRBV19 and J is TRBJ1-2; 10 positions agree with TRBD1. The sequencing input was blood. The CDR3 nucleotides read TGTGCCAGTAGTCCGACTTTGACAGGGGGCTTTAACTATGGCTACACCTTC. This sequence encodes CASSPTLTGGFNYGYTF.